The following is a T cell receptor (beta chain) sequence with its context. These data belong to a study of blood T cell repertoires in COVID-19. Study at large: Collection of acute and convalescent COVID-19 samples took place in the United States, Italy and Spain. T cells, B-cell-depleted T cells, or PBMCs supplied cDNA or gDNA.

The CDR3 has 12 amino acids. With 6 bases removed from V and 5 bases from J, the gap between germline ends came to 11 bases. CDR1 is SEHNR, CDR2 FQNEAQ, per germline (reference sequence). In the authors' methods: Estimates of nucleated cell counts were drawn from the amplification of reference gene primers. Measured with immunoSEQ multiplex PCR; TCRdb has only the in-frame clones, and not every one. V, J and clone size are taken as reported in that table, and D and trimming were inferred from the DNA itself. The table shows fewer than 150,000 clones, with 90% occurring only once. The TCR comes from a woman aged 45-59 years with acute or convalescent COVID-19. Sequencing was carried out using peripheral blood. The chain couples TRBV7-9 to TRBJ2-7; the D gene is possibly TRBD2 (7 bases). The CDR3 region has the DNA TGTGCCAGCAGGAGAGGGGGGGACGAGCAGTACTTC. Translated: CASRRGGDEQYF.